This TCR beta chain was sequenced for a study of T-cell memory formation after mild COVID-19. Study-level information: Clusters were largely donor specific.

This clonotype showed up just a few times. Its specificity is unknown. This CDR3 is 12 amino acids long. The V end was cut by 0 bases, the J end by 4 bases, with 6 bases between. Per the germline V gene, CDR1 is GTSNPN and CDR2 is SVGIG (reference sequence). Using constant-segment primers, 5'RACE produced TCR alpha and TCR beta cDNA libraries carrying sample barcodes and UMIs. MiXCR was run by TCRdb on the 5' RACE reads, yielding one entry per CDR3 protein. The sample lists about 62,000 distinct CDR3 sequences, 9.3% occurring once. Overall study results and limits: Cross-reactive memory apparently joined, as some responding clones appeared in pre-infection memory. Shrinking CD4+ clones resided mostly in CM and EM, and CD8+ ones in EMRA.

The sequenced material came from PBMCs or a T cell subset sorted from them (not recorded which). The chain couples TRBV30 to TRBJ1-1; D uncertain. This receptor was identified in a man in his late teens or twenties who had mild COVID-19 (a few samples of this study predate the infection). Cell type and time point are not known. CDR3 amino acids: CAWSVLPTEAFF. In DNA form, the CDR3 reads TGTGCCTGGAGTGTTCTGCCCACTGAAGCTTTCTTT.